This TCR beta chain was captured in a study of blood T cell repertoires in COVID-19. Some clones are missing from TCRdb's copy, which holds only in-frame ones; the method was immunoSEQ multiplex PCR. The data hold 200,000 to 250,000 clones, with 70% to 90% observed a single time. Germline V CDR1 and CDR2: SGHVS, FNYEAQ. The V and J ends lost 5 bases and 4 bases respectively, with 17 bases between them. The CDR3 totals 15 residues. The chain joins TRBV7-6 to TRBJ1-1; tentatively, D is TRBD1 (6 bases). The clonotype was recovered from a man younger than 45 with COVID-19, enrolled during active disease. Material for sequencing was peripheral blood. CDR3 coding DNA: TGTGCCAGCAGCCCCCGCAGGGGTGCGAGCACTGAAGCTTTCTTT. Its protein is CASSPRRGASTEAFF. Looking up the rest from reference TRBV7-6 and TRBJ1-1 gives the full variable domain: GAGVSQSPRYKVTKRGQDVALRCDPISGHVSLYWYRQALGQGPEFLTYFNYEAQQDKSGLPNDRFSAERPEGSISTLTIQRTEQRDSAMYRCASSPRRGASTEAFFGQGTRLTVV.